The 2 T cell receptor beta chains listed next were all sequenced from one sample in a study of a mutant IDH1 vaccine in newly diagnosed glioma. Sequencing used immunoSEQ multiplex PCR; TCRdb keeps in-frame clones, though not all of them. The data contain some 30,000 clones, 88% of them singletons. Noted time point: week 23, last vaccination. Doses comprised 300 ug of mutant IDH1 20-mer peptide each, plus topical imiquimod. Which antigens these TCRs recognize remains unknown. The sequencing used PBMCs, collected from a glioma patient whose treatment included an IDH1 peptide vaccine. Receptors originate from a man aged 35-49 years with glioma.

This chain connects TRBV29-1 to TRBJ1-5; D gene ambiguous. Germline V gene sequence: CDR1 SQVTM, CDR2 ANQGSEA. The CDR3 spans 13 residues. The V end was cut by 3 bases, the J end by 4 bases, with 10 bases between. CDR3 coding DNA: TGCAGCGTTGATAAGACACGAAATCAGCCCCAGCATTTT. Encoded protein: CSVDKTRNQPQHF.

The chain couples TRBV28 to TRBJ2-2, with 7 bases aligning to TRBD1. This CDR3 is 15 amino acids long. V was pared by 5 bases and J by 2 bases, with 5 bases of the junction left unmatched. Germline lookup yields CDR1 MDHEN and CDR2 SYDVKM. The CDR3 DNA follows: TGTGCCAGCAGTCCCCGACAGGGAAACACCGGGGAGCTGTTTTTT. Its translation is CASSPRQGNTGELFF.